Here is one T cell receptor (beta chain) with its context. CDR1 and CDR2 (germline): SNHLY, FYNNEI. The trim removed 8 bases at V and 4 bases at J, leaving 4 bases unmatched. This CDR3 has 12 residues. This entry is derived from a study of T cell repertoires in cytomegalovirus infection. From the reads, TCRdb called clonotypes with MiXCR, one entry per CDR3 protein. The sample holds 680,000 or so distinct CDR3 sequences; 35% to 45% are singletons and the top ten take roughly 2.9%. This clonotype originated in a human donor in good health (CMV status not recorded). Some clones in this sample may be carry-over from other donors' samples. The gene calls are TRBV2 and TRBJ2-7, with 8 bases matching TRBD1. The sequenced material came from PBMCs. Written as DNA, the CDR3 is TGTGCCAGCGAGCAGGGGGCTTACGAGCAGTACTTC. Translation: CASEQGAYEQYF.